Shown below are 7 T cell receptor beta chains from a single sample sequenced in a study of OX40 agonist ivuxolimab in advanced cancers. Method: immunoSEQ multiplex PCR; TCRdb's copy keeps in-frame clones and lacks some. This sample has under 85,000 clones; around 86% occur once, and the top ten carry 1.9%. This specimen consisted of CD4+ or CD8+ T cells sorted from blood, obtained in a trial of the OX40 agonist ivuxolimab. All receptors derive from an adult with an advanced solid tumor such as melanoma, head and neck, liver or kidney cancer.

This chain joins TRBV29-1 and TRBJ1-1; a possible D gene is TRBD1 (5 bases). The CDR3 runs 15 residues. CDR1 is SQVTM, CDR2 ANQGSEA, per germline. V was pared by 5 bases and J by 0 bases, with 16 bases between. CDR3 DNA: TGCAGCGTTTTTGGTATTTTGGGGGTGAACACTGAAGCTTTCTTT. This gives the protein CSVFGILGVNTEAFF.

The chain uses TRBV9 and TRBJ1-6, with D maybe TRBD1 (6 bases). The CDR3 extends over 15 amino acids. Germline CDR1 SGDLS, CDR2 YYNGEE. Trimming shortened V by 0 bases and J by 3 bases, and 7 bases separated the two germline ends. CDR3 sequence: CASSVGDNYNSPLHF. CDR3 in DNA: TGTGCCAGCAGCGTAGGGGACAACTATAATTCACCCCTCCACTTT. The full variable domain, in which reference TRBV9 and TRBJ1-6 provide the parts outside the CDR3, is DSGVTQTPKHLITATGQRVTLRCSPRSGDLSVYWYQQSLDQGLQFLIQYYNGEERAKGNILERFSAQQFPDLHSELNLSSLELGDSALYFCASSVGDNYNSPLHFGNGTRLTVT.

This clone has at least ten counts. The chain has TRBV9 and TRBJ2-1, with D maybe TRBD2 (5 bases). Between the trimmed V and J ends, which lost 0 bases and 9 bases, there was a span of 16 bases. The CDR3 contains 15 residues. CDR1 is SGDLS and CDR2 is YYNGEE in the germline V gene. The CDR3 DNA is TGTGCCAGCAGCGTAGCTCCGGACTCCCGAGGTGAGCAGTTCTTC. Protein product: CASSVAPDSRGEQFF.

V usage is TRBV14 and J usage is TRBJ1-3, with no clear D. V was cut by 0 bases and J by 6 bases, with 18 bases left in between. This CDR3 spans 17 amino acids. Germline CDR1 reads SGHDN; CDR2 reads FVKESK. The CDR3 region is CASSQDSGLIGSNTIYF. The DNA of the CDR3 is TGTGCCAGCAGCCAAGATTCCGGCCTGATCGGATCAAACACCATATATTTT.

This chain links TRBV11-2 with TRBJ2-5, with TRBD1 matching over 10 bases. CDR3 length: 15 residues. V lost 3 bases, J lost 4 bases, and 5 bases stayed unmatched. CDR1 and CDR2 (germline): SGHAT, FQNNGV. CDR3 nucleotides: TGTGCCAGCAGCTTGGGGACAGGGGTAGGAGAGACCCAGTACTTC. Its translation: CASSLGTGVGETQYF.

J is TRBJ2-1 and V is TRBV7-6; D unclear. Germline V lookup: CDR1 SGHVS, CDR2 FNYEAQ. This CDR3 has 13 amino acids. Between the trimmed V and J ends, which lost 1 base and 3 bases, there was a span of 4 bases. The CDR3 bases are TGTGCCAGCAGCTTAGAGTTCTACAATGAGCAGTTCTTC. Translation: CASSLEFYNEQFF.

This chain uses TRBV7-9 with TRBJ2-5, with TRBD1 identical over 11 bases. Unmatched junction bases numbered 14, after V lost 3 bases and J lost 5 bases. From germline, CDR1 is SEHNR and CDR2 FQNEAQ (reference sequence). The CDR3 totals 18 residues. The CDR3 nucleotides are TGTGCCAGCAGCTTCCAACGACGGACAGGGGGCGGACGGGAGACCCAGTACTTC. Residues: CASSFQRRTGGGRETQYF. Combining the CDR3 with reference TRBV7-9 and TRBJ2-5 gives the whole variable domain DTGVSQNPRHKITKRGQNVTFRCDPISEHNRLYWYRQTLGQGPEFLTYFQNEAQLEKSRLLSDRFSAERPKGSFSTLEIQRTEQGDSAMYLCASSFQRRTGGGRETQYFGPGTRLLVL.